The 18 T cell receptor beta chains given below trace back to one sample, sequenced in a study of T cell responses to AZD1222 COVID-19 vaccine. This table comes from immunoSEQ multiplex PCR, and its TCRdb copy is limited to in-frame clones, with some not included. The table shows roughly 130,000 clones, with roughly 90% occurring only once. The sequenced sample was peripheral blood, obtained on day 0 of AZD1222 vaccination. The receptors shown here come from an adult in good health.

CDR3 residues: CASSPPAVGRGLAGELFF. DNA for the CDR3: TGTGCCAGCAGCCCCCCGGCTGTCGGGAGGGGGCTCGCCGGGGAGCTGTTTTTT. The chain carries TRBV7-9 and TRBJ2-2, with D possibly TRBD2 on 8 matching bases. The CDR3 sequence is 18 residues long. The germline CDR1 and CDR2 sequences are SEHNR and FQNEAQ (reference sequence). Trimming took off 5 bases at V and 6 bases at J, with 25 bases between the two ends.

V usage is TRBV12-3 or TRBV12-4 and J usage is TRBJ1-1; 7 bases map to TRBD1. J lost 6 bases, V lost 5 bases, and 6 bases had no gene match. The CDR3 totals 13 residues. CDR3 sequence reads: CASSQDRRAEAFF. The CDR3 region has the DNA TGTGCCAGCAGTCAGGACAGGAGGGCTGAAGCTTTCTTT.

The chain recombines TRBV11-2 with TRBJ2-7; TRBD2 agrees at 12 bases. The CDR3 runs 15 residues. The ends lost 5 bases at V and 3 bases at J; junction bases unmatched: 5. Per germline, CDR1 SGHAT and CDR2 FQNNGV. The CDR3 here is CASSKRTSGIYEQYF. The CDR3 coding sequence is TGTGCCAGCAGCAAAAGGACTAGCGGGATCTACGAGCAGTACTTC.

This clone has only a few counts. The chain employs TRBV30 and TRBJ1-3, with unresolved D. CDR3 size: 13 residues. Germline assignment: CDR1 GTSNPN and CDR2 SVGIG (reference sequence). V gave up 0 bases and J gave up 2 bases, with 5 bases separating them. CDR3 DNA sequence: TGTGCCTGGAGTGTAGTGGCTGGAAACACCATATATTTT. This sequence encodes CAWSVVAGNTIYF.

The gene calls are TRBV3-1 (or the pseudogene TRBV3-2) and TRBJ2-7; 11 positions match TRBD2. Germline V CDR1 and CDR2: LGHDT, YNNKEL (reference sequence). The ends lost 4 bases at V and 3 bases at J; junction bases unmatched: 2. This CDR3 is 14 amino acids long. CDR3 in DNA: TGTGCCAGCAGCCCCGGGACTAGCGGCTACGAGCAGTACTTC. This sequence encodes CASSPGTSGYEQYF.

The chain is built from TRBV5-4 and TRBJ1-6; D perhaps matches TRBD1 (5 bases). The CDR3 contains 15 residues. Germline values: CDR1 SGHNT, CDR2 YYREEE (reference sequence). Trimming cost V 1 base and J 7 bases, with 12 bases left between them. CDR3 bases: TGTGCCAGCAGCTTGTACGGAGGGGCAAATTCACCCCTCCACTTT. Translated, it gives CASSLYGGANSPLHF.

This chain joins TRBV19 and TRBJ1-2, with TRBD1 matching over 7 bases. CDR3 size: 13 residues. With V trimmed by 9 bases and J by 2 bases, 6 bases remained unmatched. Germline CDR1 and CDR2: LNHDA and SQIVND (reference sequence). CDR3 amino acids: CASRQGGNYGYTF. CDR3 coding DNA: TGTGCCAGCAGACAGGGTGGAAACTATGGCTACACCTTC.

V and J are TRBV6-5 and TRBJ1-1, with 7 positions matching TRBD1. V lost 6 bases and J lost 2; bases outside the gene matches: 3. Germline CDR1 is MNHEY and CDR2 is SVGAGI. The CDR3 is made up of 13 amino acids. The CDR3 loop is CASRGGGNTEAFF. The DNA for the CDR3 is TGTGCCAGCAGAGGAGGGGGCAACACTGAAGCTTTCTTT.

In this sample, this clone turned up once. The chain carries TRBV15 and TRBJ1-3; 7 nucleotides match TRBD1. J was trimmed by 2 bases and V by 4 bases; bases with no gene match: 14. Germline V gene lookup returns CDR1 LNHNV and CDR2 YYDKDF (reference sequence). The CDR3 is 18 amino acids. The CDR3 loop is CATSNPVGPDRAGNTIYF. CDR3 DNA sequence: TGTGCCACCAGCAATCCAGTGGGGCCCGACAGGGCTGGAAACACCATATATTTT.

The rearrangement joins TRBV4-2 to TRBJ2-7; D perhaps matches TRBD1 (6 bases). The length of the CDR3 is 16 residues. V was pared by 2 bases and J by 6 bases, with 20 bases between. CDR1 and CDR2 (germline): LGHNA, YNFKEQ. CDR3 sequence (DNA): TGTGCCAGCAGCCAAAATACAGGGCCGGTGGTCTCCGAGCAGTACTTC. Residues: CASSQNTGPVVSEQYF.

This clone was observed a few times. This chain links TRBV2 with TRBJ2-7; maybe TRBD2 (6 bases). V shed 7 bases and J shed 6 bases, with 16 bases lying between them. The CDR3 totals 13 residues. CDR1 is SNHLY, CDR2 FYNNEI, per germline. Here the CDR3 reads CASTLGGPAEQYF. CDR3 coding DNA: TGTGCCAGCACCCTGGGAGGCCCCGCCGAGCAGTACTTC.

The CDR3 sequence is CASSINGQALNEKLFF. CDR3 bases: TGTGCCAGCAGTATCAACGGACAGGCTCTAAATGAAAAACTGTTTTTT. This sequence joins TRBV7-9 and TRBJ1-4; TRBD1 agrees at 7 bases. Germline assignment: CDR1 SEHNR and CDR2 FQNEAQ (reference sequence). The CDR3 has 16 amino acids. Trimming at V came to 6 bases and at J to 5 bases, leaving 12 bases not matched to a gene.

A single count supports this clone. J is TRBJ2-7 and V is TRBV5-4; 8 bases are shared with TRBD1. The CDR3 spans 15 residues. Looked up from germline, CDR1 is SGHNT and CDR2 is YYREEE (reference sequence). V lost 3 bases, J lost 6 bases, and 11 bases stayed unmatched. The DNA of the CDR3 is TGTGCCAGCAGCTCCAGAACTCAGGGGGCGGGCGAGCAGTACTTC. Protein sequence: CASSSRTQGAGEQYF.

The sample holds one count of this clone. This rearrangement joins TRBV7-9 to TRBJ2-1; 7 nucleotides match TRBD1. The CDR3 has 15 residues. Germline values: CDR1 SEHNR, CDR2 FQNEAQ (reference sequence). Unmatched junction bases numbered 9, after V lost 5 bases and J lost 5 bases. The CDR3 loop is CASSVAGTADNEQFF. The CDR3 DNA follows: TGTGCCAGCAGCGTCGCCGGGACAGCCGACAATGAGCAGTTCTTC.

The chain is built from TRBV12-3 or TRBV12-4 and TRBJ1-2, with D tentatively TRBD1 (6 bases). The CDR3 spans 12 residues. Deletions cut 2 bases from V and 5 bases from J, with 6 bases between. The CDR3 sequence: CASSLQGYGYTF. In DNA, the CDR3 is TGTGCCAGCAGTTTACAGGGGTATGGCTACACCTTC.

The rearrangement joins TRBV24-1 to TRBJ2-7, with a weak D call TRBD1 (6 bases). The germline V and J ends were trimmed by 7 bases and 4 bases, with 16 bases remaining between them. Germline CDR1 is KGHDR and CDR2 is SFDVKD. The CDR3 length is 14 residues. CDR3 in amino acids: CATSETGTTYEQYF. DNA of the CDR3: TGTGCCACCAGCGAGACCGGGACAACTTACGAGCAGTACTTC.

This chain joins TRBV2 and TRBJ2-1; the match to TRBD2 covers 12 bases. The germline gives CDR1 SNHLY, CDR2 FYNNEI. CDR3 length equals 16 residues. Germline trimming cut 3 bases from V and 7 bases from J; bases unmatched to any gene: 7. This CDR3 is CASSDISGLAGNEQFF. The DNA of the CDR3 is TGTGCCAGCAGTGATATTAGTGGACTAGCGGGGAATGAGCAGTTCTTC. The variable domain in full, completed from reference TRBV2 and TRBJ2-1, reads EPEVTQTPSHQVTQMGQEVILRCVPISNHLYFYWYRQILGQKVEFLVSFYNNEISEKSEIFDDQFSVERPDGSNFTLKIRSTKLEDSAMYFCASSDISGLAGNEQFFGPGTRLTVL.

The chain employs TRBV2 and TRBJ2-7; 10 nucleotides agree with TRBD2. CDR1 and CDR2 from the germline V gene are SNHLY and FYNNEI. V was pared by 4 bases and J by 2 bases, with 2 bases of the junction left unmatched. The CDR3 covers 14 residues. CDR3 coding DNA: TGTGCCAGCAGTGGAGGGACTAGCGCCTACGAGCAGTACTTC. Amino acid sequence: CASSGGTSAYEQYF.